This entry lists 18 T cell receptor beta chains sequenced from one sample in a study of blood T cell repertoires in COVID-19. Measured with immunoSEQ multiplex PCR; TCRdb has only the in-frame clones, and not every one. Seen here are about 280,000 clones, over 75% observed once, and the top ten hold 4% to 6%. Sequenced: peripheral blood. The receptors stem from a man in his fifties with active or convalescent COVID-19.

This clone was found once. This chain connects TRBV15 to TRBJ2-7, with D unresolved. The CDR3 length is 14 residues. Trimming took off 1 base at V and 5 bases at J, with 12 bases between the two ends. CDR1 and CDR2 (germline): LNHNV, YYDKDF (reference sequence). This chain's CDR3 is CATSRAQVDNEQYF. CDR3 sequence (DNA): TGTGCCACCAGCAGAGCCCAGGTCGACAACGAGCAGTACTTC.

The chain links TRBV19 to TRBJ1-1, with unresolved D. V lost 5 bases and J 2 bases, leaving 12 bases between the germline ends. In germline, CDR1 is LNHDA, CDR2 SQIVND (reference sequence). This CDR3 comprises 14 residues. The chain's CDR3 is CASSSSGKNTEAFF. The CDR3 DNA reads as TGTGCCAGTAGTTCGTCGGGAAAAAACACTGAAGCTTTCTTT.

V and J are TRBV7-2 and TRBJ2-2, with D perhaps matching TRBD1 (5 bases). Looked up from germline, CDR1 is SGHTA and CDR2 is FQGNSA. The CDR3 covers 13 residues. V lost 3 bases and J lost 6, with 8 bases in between. The CDR3 region is CASSFLGPGELFF. CDR3 DNA sequence: TGTGCCAGCAGCTTCTTGGGGCCCGGGGAGCTGTTTTTT.

The chain uses TRBV7-3 and TRBJ2-1; 8 bases match TRBD1. The V gene's germline CDR1 is SGHTA and CDR2 FQGTGA. The CDR3 extends over 15 amino acids. Germline trimming cut 5 bases from V and 5 bases from J; bases unmatched to any gene: 8. The CDR3 loop is CASSPRQGMDNEQFF. CDR3 nucleotides: TGTGCCAGCAGCCCACGACAGGGGATGGACAATGAGCAGTTCTTC.

This chain joins TRBV30 and TRBJ1-2; TRBD1 might be the D (5 bases). The CDR3 covers 15 residues. V lost 4 bases, J lost 4 bases, and 19 bases lay in between. Germline V gene sequence: CDR1 GTSNPN, CDR2 SVGIG (reference sequence). CDR3 nucleotides: TGTGCCTGGACGCGACAGCGACAACCATTCTATGGCTACACCTTC. This gives the protein CAWTRQRQPFYGYTF.

The CDR3 loop reads CASSKVGTGVNTGELFF. Here the CDR3 DNA reads TGTGCCAGCAGCAAAGTTGGGACAGGGGTAAACACCGGGGAGCTGTTTTTT. V gene TRBV21-1 combines with J gene TRBJ2-2; TRBD1, the table's D call, lacks a check against the DNA. TRBV21-1 is designated a pseudogene. The CDR3 sequence is 17 residues long.

The rearrangement joins TRBV6-5 to TRBJ2-7, with 9 bases matching TRBD2. CDR1 MNHEY and CDR2 SVGAGI come from the germline V gene. This CDR3 has 15 amino acids. J lost 2 bases, V lost 7 bases, and 9 bases had no gene match. CDR3 protein: CASKRGEVATYEQYF. In nucleotides, the CDR3 is TGTGCCAGCAAGCGGGGGGAGGTAGCGACCTACGAGCAGTACTTC.

The rearrangement links TRBV28 to TRBJ1-2, with D unclear. CDR1 and CDR2 (germline): MDHEN, SYDVKM. The CDR3 is made up of 14 amino acids. V was pared by 4 bases and J by 1 base, with 10 bases between. CDR3 sequence (DNA): TGTGCCAGCAGTTACCCGGAGGGTAACTATGGCTACACCTTC. Translated, it gives CASSYPEGNYGYTF.

This chain connects TRBV6-6 to TRBJ2-7, with 11 bases that match TRBD2. Looked up from germline, CDR1 is MNHNY and CDR2 is SVGAGI (reference sequence). There are 15 residues in the CDR3. The trim removed 2 bases at V and 3 bases at J, leaving 3 bases unmatched. In DNA form, the CDR3 reads TGTGCCAGCAGTTACACTAGCGGGAGTGTCTACGAGCAGTACTTC. Encoded protein: CASSYTSGSVYEQYF.

The J gene is TRBJ1-4, the V gene TRBV5-6; D not resolved. The V end lost 7 bases, the J end lost 6 bases, and 10 bases lay between the germline ends. The CDR3 extends over 12 amino acids. Germline V gene data show CDR1 as SGHDT and CDR2 as YYEEEE. This chain's CDR3 is CASRGVDEKLFF. CDR3 nucleotide sequence: TGTGCCAGCCGCGGGGTAGATGAAAAACTGTTTTTT.

A single count supports this clone. The J gene is TRBJ2-6, the V gene TRBV5-1, with a possible D match to TRBD1 (5 bases). Germline assignment: CDR1 SGHRS and CDR2 YFSETQ. V lost 1 base and J lost 0, with 8 bases in between. The CDR3 spans 16 residues. The CDR3 DNA sequence: TGCGCCAGCAGCTTGTGGGGCAGCTCTGGGGCCAACGTCCTGACTTTC. Protein product: CASSLWGSSGANVLTF.

The gene calls are TRBV6-5 and TRBJ2-7; D is undetermined. V lost 7 bases and J lost 2, with 12 bases in between. There are 13 residues in the CDR3. Germline V gene data show CDR1 as MNHEY and CDR2 as SVGAGI. The CDR3 sequence is CASTKTVTYEQYF. The CDR3 DNA reads TGTGCCAGCACCAAGACTGTTACCTACGAGCAGTACTTC.

This chain joins TRBV6-4 and TRBJ1-5; TRBD1 matches 7 bases. The CDR3 loop spans 16 amino acids. Trimming at V came to 2 bases and at J to 0 bases, leaving 4 bases not matched to a gene. CDR1 and CDR2 from the germline V gene are MRHNA and SNTAGT. CDR3 sequence reads: CASSDRTGLSNQPQHF. The CDR3 region has the DNA TGTGCCAGCAGTGACCGGACAGGCCTTAGCAATCAGCCCCAGCATTTT.

The J gene is TRBJ2-7, the V gene TRBV19; TRBD2 aligns across 11 bases. The V gene end was trimmed by 6 bases and the J gene end by 3 bases; junction bases not matched to a gene: 10. The germline CDR1 and CDR2 sequences are LNHDA and SQIVND (reference sequence). The CDR3 has 16 residues. Here the CDR3 reads CASSTTSGEINYEQYF. The CDR3, as DNA: TGTGCCAGTAGCACGACTAGCGGGGAGATAAACTACGAGCAGTACTTC.

Here the CDR3 reads CASRSHPLAGVSWQYF. DNA of the CDR3: TGCGCCAGCCGCTCACACCCTCTAGCGGGAGTCTCCTGGCAGTACTTC. V is TRBV5-1 and J is TRBJ2-7; TRBD2 aligns across 10 bases. This CDR3 has 16 amino acids. Germline V gene lookup returns CDR1 SGHRS and CDR2 YFSETQ. V was clipped by 7 bases and J by 9 bases; unmatched bases: 19. Full variable domain (missing parts from reference TRBV5-1 and TRBJ2-7): KAGVTQTPRYLIKTRGQQVTLSCSPISGHRSVSWYQQTPGQGLQFLFEYFSETQRNKGNFPGRFSGRQFSNSRSEMNVSTLELGDSALYLCASRSHPLAGVSWQYFGPGTRLTVT.

Details on this clone: One end of the junction is discordant with germline, which a read error may explain. The chain combines TRBV6-1 with TRBJ1-1, with TRBD1 as a possible D gene (5 bases). CDR3 length: 16 residues. Germline values: CDR1 MNHNS, CDR2 SASEGT. This chain's CDR3 is CASREGFNRGNTEAFF. In DNA form, the CDR3 reads TGTGCCAGCAGGGAAGGGTTTAATAGGGGGAACACTGAAGCTTTCTTT.

This clone has just a few counts. The sample holds other DNA sequences that translate to the same CDR3. The chain carries TRBV5-1 and TRBJ2-1, with TRBD2 identical over 12 bases. The junction had 2 bases not matched to a gene; V was cut back by 0 bases and J by 7 bases. This CDR3 has 15 residues. Per the germline V gene, CDR1 is SGHRS and CDR2 is YFSETQ. In nucleotides, the CDR3 is TGCGCCAGCAGCTTGGCTCTAGCGGGAGGGAATGAGCAGTTCTTC. Protein: CASSLALAGGNEQFF.

This clone has only one observation. The chain is built from TRBV7-6 and TRBJ2-1, with 7 bases matching TRBD2. CDR3 length: 18 amino acids. The V segment lost 0 bases and the J segment 0 bases; nucleotides outside the gene matches: 8. CDR1 is SGHVS and CDR2 is FNYEAQ in the germline V gene. CDR3 DNA sequence: TGTGCCAGCAGCTTAGCTAAAGCGGGATGGAGCTCCTACAATGAGCAGTTCTTC. This encodes CASSLAKAGWSSYNEQFF.